Each of the 25 T cell receptor beta chains below was sequenced from the same sample in a study of glioma-infiltrating T cells. The iRepertoire nested amplicon-rescue multiplex PCR amplified TCR alpha and beta CDR3s from RNA. TCRdb reanalysed the multiplex PCR reads using MiXCR and keeps one entry per CDR3 protein. The sample comprises around 190,000 distinct CDR3 sequences, about 47% of which are singletons, and about 5.2% rests with the top ten. The sample taken for sequencing was glioma tissue, nonneoplastic brain tissue, or PBMCs (not recorded which). These receptors came from a human donor with low-grade glioma or glioblastoma, undergoing nonglioma brain surgery, or in good health (not recorded which).

In the case of this clonotype: An end of the junction does not agree with germline; a read error may underlie this. The genes are TRBV6-2 or TRBV6-3 and TRBJ2-1; possible D gene TRBD2, 5 bases. The CDR3 extends over 14 amino acids. The germline CDR1 and CDR2 sequences are MNHEY and SVGEGT. The CDR3 region has the DNA TGTGCCAGCGGGCAGCGGATCTCCTACAATGAGCAGTCCTTC. Its translation: CASGQRISYNEQSF.

This clonotype came up many times. The chain joins TRBV20-1 to TRBJ2-1; a possible D gene is TRBD1 (6 bases). The V end was cut by 2 bases, the J end by 2 bases, with 16 bases between. This CDR3 spans 16 amino acids. Germline V gene data show CDR1 as DFQATT and CDR2 as SNEGSKA (reference sequence). DNA for the CDR3: TGCAGTGCTAGACCCCAAGGACAGACTCCCTACAATGAGCAGTTCTTC. This sequence encodes CSARPQGQTPYNEQFF.

In regard to this clonotype: A much larger clonotype is one base distant, so this may be a read error. The V gene is TRBV28, the J gene TRBJ2-2; 10 bases are a match to TRBD2. With V trimmed by 5 bases and J by 1 base, 13 bases remained unmatched. The CDR3 is 19 amino acids. Germline V gives CDR1 MDHEN, CDR2 SYDVKM. CDR3 region: CASSTVTAGGPRNTGELFF. DNA of the CDR3: TGTGCCAGCAGTACCGTAACAGCGGGAGGGCCGAGGAACACCGGGGAGCTGTTTTTT.

This clonotype was seen many times. In nucleotides, the CDR3 is TGTGCCAGTAGTATAGGACAGGCTGGGGCCAACGTCCTGACTTTC. Its translation is CASSIGQAGANVLTF. J is TRBJ2-6 and V is TRBV19; TRBD1 is a possible D gene (6 bases). The ends were cut back, 1 base at V and 2 bases at J, with 6 bases in the middle. CDR1 and CDR2 (germline): LNHDA, SQIVND (reference sequence). The length of the CDR3 is 15 residues.

This chain uses TRBV6-1 with TRBJ2-7; D may be TRBD2 (6 bases). The CDR3 is made up of 12 amino acids. CDR1 is MNHNS and CDR2 is SASEGT in the germline V gene. CDR3 region: CASGAEAGEQYF. The CDR3 coding sequence is TGTGCTAGCGGCGCGGAGGCCGGTGAGCAGTACTTC.

The J gene is TRBJ2-2, the V gene TRBV19; TRBD1 might be the D (5 bases). The germline CDR1 and CDR2 sequences are LNHDA and SQIVND (reference sequence). The CDR3 length is 16 residues. The V gene lost 5 bases and the J gene lost 5 bases, with 18 bases spanning the gap. CDR3 region: CASSPSSSSGTGELFF. Written as DNA, the CDR3 is TGTGCCAGTAGTCCCAGCTCCTCCTCAGGGACCGGGGAGCTGTTTTTT.

This clonotype showed up many times. The genes are TRBV27 and TRBJ2-3, with 13 bases matching TRBD2. J gave up 3 bases and V 1 base, and 7 bases lay outside the gene matches. The CDR3 covers 18 residues. Germline V gene sequence: CDR1 MNHEY, CDR2 SMNVEV (reference sequence). The DNA for the CDR3 is TGTGCCAGCAGTTTATTTCCCCCGGGACTAGCGGGGACAGATACGCAGTATTTT. It translates to CASSLFPPGLAGTDTQYF.

V is TRBV25-1 and J is TRBJ2-7; a possible D gene is TRBD2 (6 bases). Trimming shortened V by 6 bases and J by 7 bases, and 19 bases separated the two germline ends. Germline V lookup: CDR1 MGHDK, CDR2 SYGVNS. The CDR3 loop spans 14 amino acids. CDR3 in amino acids: CASRAPGELQEQYF. DNA of the CDR3: TGTGCCAGCAGAGCCCCGGGAGAACTACAAGAGCAGTACTTC.

The table lists this clonotype with a few counts. The chain employs TRBV11-2 and TRBJ2-3; D remains ambiguous. V gave up 4 bases and J gave up 0 bases, with 5 bases separating them. The V gene's germline CDR1 is SGHAT and CDR2 FQNNGV. The CDR3 sequence is 13 residues long. The CDR3 nucleotides read TGTGCCAGCAGCTCCCATAGCACAGATACGCAGTATTTT. This translates into CASSSHSTDTQYF.

Of note for this clonotype: A read error may be the cause here, since a much bigger clone is one base away. The chain couples TRBV2 to TRBJ1-1; 8 bases match TRBD1. Germline-derived CDR1 and CDR2 are SNHLY and FYNNEI. The CDR3 length is 14 residues. The CDR3 loop reads CPSSAGQENTEAFF. Written as DNA, the CDR3 is TGTCCCAGCAGTGCGGGACAGGAGAACACTGAAGCTTTCTTT.

The V gene is TRBV19, the J gene TRBJ1-5, with 8 nucleotides matching TRBD1. This CDR3 region has 15 residues. V was clipped by 5 bases and J by 4 bases; unmatched bases: 7. Germline V lookup: CDR1 LNHDA, CDR2 SQIVND (reference sequence). The CDR3 DNA follows: TGTGCCAGTAGTCCCCCAGGGGGCAGTAATCAGCCCCAGCATTTT. Translated: CASSPPGGSNQPQHF.

A remark on this clonotype: An end of the junction does not agree with germline; a read error may underlie this. V usage is TRBV6-6 and J usage is TRBJ1-1, with D possibly being TRBD1 (6 bases). The CDR3 spans 14 residues. Germline CDR1 reads MNHNY; CDR2 reads SVGAGI (reference sequence). For the CDR3, the DNA is TGTGCCAGCAGTTACCAGGGGTTGAAGACTGGAGCTTTCTTT. Translated, it gives CASSYQGLKTGAFF.

Many counts were recorded for this clonotype. The CDR3 region has the DNA TGCAGTGCTACGATGGAGGATACGCAGTATTTT. This translates into CSATMEDTQYF. The chain recombines TRBV20-1 with TRBJ2-3; unclear D gene. Germline V gene data show CDR1 as DFQATT and CDR2 as SNEGSKA (reference sequence). Trimming cost V 4 bases and J 6 bases, with 8 bases left between them. CDR3 length: 11 residues.

This clonotype appeared many times. This chain links TRBV20-1 with TRBJ2-7; TRBD2 agrees at 7 bases. Unmatched junction bases numbered 8, after V lost 3 bases and J lost 3 bases. CDR1 DFQATT and CDR2 SNEGSKA come from the germline V gene (reference sequence). This CDR3 region has 14 residues. Written as DNA, the CDR3 is TGCAGTGCTAGGAGGCCGGGAGGACTCTACGAGCAGTACTTC. Encoded protein: CSARRPGGLYEQYF.

Worth noting for this clonotype: This may come from a read error, since a much larger clone is one base off. In DNA form, the CDR3 reads TGTGCCAGCAGACTCCGGGTGGGAGGAATTTCTAACTATGGCTACACCTTC. It specifies CASRLRVGGISNYGYTF. The chain recombines TRBV3-1 with TRBJ1-2, with D hard to call. The length of the CDR3 is 17 residues. V lost 6 bases and J lost 0, with 20 bases in between. Germline V gives CDR1 LGHDT, CDR2 YNNKEL (reference sequence).

V and J are TRBV3-1 and TRBJ2-3; D not certain. The germline CDR1 and CDR2 sequences are LGHDT and YNNKEL (reference sequence). The CDR3 totals 12 residues. Deletions cut 2 bases from V and 4 bases from J, with 4 bases between. CDR3 amino acids: CASSQISDTQYF. As DNA, the CDR3 is TGTGCCAGCAGCCAAATTTCAGATACGCAGTATTTT.

For this clonotype: The germline gene is not matched at one end of the junction; a read error may be the cause. V is TRBV10-1 and J is TRBJ2-7; 10 positions match TRBD1. CDR3 length equals 15 residues. The germline CDR1 and CDR2 sequences are WNHNN and SYGVQD (reference sequence). Written as DNA, the CDR3 is TGCTCCAGCAGAAGGTCCCGGACAGGGGGATACGAGCAGTACTTC. The encoded protein is CSSRRSRTGGYEQYF.

The genes are TRBV6-1 and TRBJ2-7; D is perhaps TRBD2 (5 bases). The V end was cut by 4 bases, the J end by 2 bases, with 12 bases between. CDR1 is MNHNS and CDR2 is SASEGT in the germline V gene. The CDR3 is 14 amino acids. The CDR3 reads CASSGKMEAYEQYF. DNA of the CDR3: TGTGCCAGCAGTGGAAAAATGGAGGCCTACGAGCAGTACTTC.

With respect to this clonotype: At one boundary the junction diverges from the germline segment, which might be a read error. The chain is built from TRBV15 and TRBJ2-1, with TRBD2 identical over 11 bases. CDR3 length equals 16 residues. Per germline, CDR1 LNHNV and CDR2 YYDKDF (reference sequence). The CDR3 protein is CAASRDGTSGHYEKFF. CDR3 in DNA: TGTGCCGCCAGCAGAGATGGGACTAGCGGACATTATGAGAAGTTCTTC.

A note on this clonotype: A read error may be the cause here, since a much bigger clone is one base away. The rearrangement links TRBV7-2 to TRBJ2-1; D is ambiguous. The V gene lost 1 base and the J gene lost 7 bases, with 11 bases spanning the gap. The germline CDR1 and CDR2 sequences are SGHTA and FQGNSA. This CDR3 has 14 amino acids. CDR3 DNA sequence: TGTGCCAGCAGCTTAGTAAAAGGGCCAAATGAGCAGTTCTTC. Encoded protein: CASSLVKGPNEQFF.

This clonotype came up many times. V gene TRBV15 combines with J gene TRBJ1-3; D not certain. This CDR3 is 12 amino acids long. The V gene's germline CDR1 is LNHNV and CDR2 YYDKDF (reference sequence). V lost 8 bases, J lost 2 bases, and 7 bases lay in between. The CDR3 nucleotides read TGTGCCACCGGGGATACTGGAAACACCATATATTTT. As protein: CATGDTGNTIYF.

A remark on this clonotype: A much larger clone differs by one base, so this may be a read error. V is TRBV7-2 and J is TRBJ1-3, with D perhaps matching TRBD1 (5 bases). The CDR3 is 15 amino acids. The germline V gene has CDR1 SGHTA and CDR2 FQGNSA. CDR3 bases: TGTGCCAGCAGCTTAGGCGACAGCTCTGGAAACATCATATATTTT. It encodes CASSLGDSSGNIIYF.

A few counts support this clonotype. V and J are TRBV14 and TRBJ2-6, with D unclear. There are 12 residues in the CDR3. Germline V gene sequence: CDR1 SGHDN, CDR2 FVKESK. Trimming cost V 6 bases and J 4 bases, with 4 bases left between them. The CDR3 spells CASSAGANVLTF. The DNA for the CDR3 is TGTGCCAGCAGTGCCGGGGCCAACGTCCTGACTTTC.

This clonotype has at least ten counts. V is TRBV20-1 and J is TRBJ1-1, with a possible D match to TRBD1 (5 bases). Between the trimmed V and J ends, which lost 6 bases and 9 bases, there was a span of 26 bases. The CDR3 is 15 residues long. Germline values: CDR1 DFQATT, CDR2 SNEGSKA (reference sequence). The CDR3 DNA is TGCAGTGCCTGGGAAGATGGGGGGTCAACACTGAAAGCTTTCTTT. This gives the protein CSAWEDGGSTLKAFF.

This clonotype has at least ten counts. The chain is built from TRBV3-1 and TRBJ1-1; D not resolved. The V end was cut by 1 base, the J end by 4 bases, with 7 bases between. CDR1 and CDR2 from the germline V gene are LGHDT and YNNKEL (reference sequence). The CDR3 is 13 amino acids. CDR3 DNA: TGTGCCAGCAGCCAAGTGGCTGGCACTGAAGCTTTCTTT. As protein: CASSQVAGTEAFF.